Detailed here is one T cell receptor beta chain. Its target is unknown. The record originates from a study of cytomegalovirus exposure and HLA in healthy donors. PCR employed 60 Vbeta and 13 Jbeta primers. Method: immunoSEQ multiplex PCR; TCRdb's copy keeps in-frame clones and lacks some. The sample holds around 120,000 clones, more than 60% seen once. Study outcomes and limitations: TCR beta chains numbering 164 were designated cytomegalovirus-associated. A classifier reportedly called cytomegalovirus status with high sensitivity and specificity. Common viral pathogens seemed, in a later analysis, to connect with several of the most significant clusters.

The V gene lost 4 bases and the J gene lost 2 bases, with 18 bases spanning the gap. Germline CDR1 reads SGHRS; CDR2 reads YFSETQ. The CDR3 is made up of 16 amino acids. The specimen sequenced was PBMCs. V and J are TRBV5-1 and TRBJ2-5, with D perhaps TRBD2 (6 bases). The clonotype originates from a female donor in good health and CMV-seropositive. The CDR3 DNA sequence: TGCGCCAGCAGCCTCGGACTACCTGGAGGGCAAGAGACCCAGTACTTC. Its protein is CASSLGLPGGQETQYF. The whole variable domain, filled in from reference TRBV5-1 and TRBJ2-5, reads KAGVTQTPRYLIKTRGQQVTLSCSPISGHRSVSWYQQTPGQGLQFLFEYFSETQRNKGNFPGRFSGRQFSNSRSEMNVSTLELGDSALYLCASSLGLPGGQETQYFGPGTRLLVL.